The 3 T cell receptor beta chains in this list originate from one sample, sequenced in a study of blood T cell repertoires in COVID-19. Libraries were prepared by immunoSEQ multiplex PCR; TCRdb keeps only in-frame clonotypes and omits some of them. The sample shows roughly 100,000 clones, around nine tenths of them seen only once. Sequenced input: peripheral blood. All receptors derive from a woman between 45 and 65 years old with COVID-19, enrolled during active disease.

The J gene is TRBJ2-4, the V gene TRBV5-1, with 14 positions matching TRBD2. V lost 4 bases and J lost 0; bases outside the gene matches: 21. The length of the CDR3 is 23 residues. From germline, CDR1 is SGHRS and CDR2 YFSETQ. CDR3 sequence: CASSGMTSGGVPTHLIAKNIQYF. The DNA of the CDR3 is TGCGCCAGCAGCGGGATGACTAGCGGGGGGGTCCCCACCCACCTCATAGCCAAAAACATTCAGTACTTC.

The CDR3 region is CATATSSGGASEQYV. The DNA of the CDR3 is TGTGCCACGGCCACCTCTAGCGGGGGGGCGAGCGAGCAGTACGTC. The chain links TRBV10-3 to TRBJ2-7; 12 bases map to TRBD2. Germline V gene lookup returns CDR1 ENHRY and CDR2 SYGVKD. V lost 10 bases to trimming and J lost 6 bases; unmatched junction nucleotides: 13. The CDR3 contains 15 residues.

V and J are TRBV2 and TRBJ1-2; TRBD1 matches at 9 bases. The germline gives CDR1 SNHLY, CDR2 FYNNEI. Germline trimming cut 6 bases from V and 7 bases from J; bases unmatched to any gene: 9. This CDR3 contains 14 residues. CDR3 sequence (DNA): TGTGCCAGCAGCGCCGAGGACAGGGGAGGTGGCTACACCTTC. This gives the protein CASSAEDRGGGYTF.